This is a list of T cell receptor beta chains from one sample in a study of shared clonotypes between healthy human individuals. This table comes from immunoSEQ multiplex PCR, and its TCRdb copy is limited to in-frame clones, with some not included. The sample lists millions of clones; more than 80% were seen once. Sequenced sample: naive CD4+ T cells sorted from blood. These receptors all come from a man between 18 and 29 years old in good health. Both conserved end residues are part of each CDR3.

j_call v_call cdr3_aa
TRBJ1-2 TRBV7-2 CASKRTGTGNGYTF
TRBJ2-2 TRBV7-2 CASSLAFPGGPGGELFF
TRBJ1-5 TRBV10-3 CAISENYPSSNQPQHF
TRBJ2-7 TRBV19 CASSKVGSYEQYF
TRBJ1-1 TRBV5-1 CASSLAGGDTEAFF
TRBJ1-1 TRBV5-1 CASSSWGEGSTEAFF
TRBJ1-1 TRBV30 CAWTLTGGNTEAFF
TRBJ2-3 TRBV10-3 CAIRGTDTQYF
TRBJ2-5 TRBV6-5 CASSRTIQETQYF
TRBJ2-3 TRBV7-3 CASSKSGGNTDTQYF
TRBJ2-7 TRBV19 CASSILPNAGQTSYEQYF
TRBJ2-1 TRBV10-3 CAIRPGLAGGNEQFF
TRBJ2-1 TRBV7-2 CASSSRTSGGGYNEQFF
TRBJ1-1 TRBV29-1 CSVVLVGVMGTEAFF
TRBJ2-7 TRBV7-3 CASSLAHSYEQYF
TRBJ1-4 TRBV19 CASSLLAGQGDEKLFF
TRBJ1-1 TRBV5-1 CASSLDRPMNTEAFF
TRBJ2-3 TRBV4-1 CASSQEGMGSTDTQYF
TRBJ2-3 TRBV7-2 CASSFGTRGNTDTQYF
TRBJ2-5 TRBV9 CASSVLATQETQYF
TRBJ1-4 TRBV30 CAWSEQFNEKLFF
TRBJ2-7 TRBV11-2 CASSSSGGNYEQYF
TRBJ2-2 TRBV30 CAWSVLDTGELFF
TRBJ1-6 TRBV7-9 CAIETSRNSPLHF
TRBJ2-6 TRBV28 CASSRWTVSGANVLTF
TRBJ2-7 TRBV7-2 CASSGGQGYSYEQYF
TRBJ2-1 TRBV5-1 CASSALEGYNEQFF
TRBJ2-7 TRBV6-5 CASSYSPRDGTYEQYF
TRBJ1-1 TRBV18 CAGREQTEGTEAFF
TRBJ2-7 TRBV2 CASNWDRVLDYEQYF
TRBJ2-4 TRBV19 CASSPGGPGLAKNIQYF
TRBJ2-5 TRBV11-2 CASSLSPGQETQYF
TRBJ2-1 TRBV7-8 CATSRGTYNEQFF
. TRBV30 CAWSIAGTLSSYEQYF
TRBJ1-6 TRBV11-2 CASSQNYIFSYNSPLHF
TRBJ1-2 TRBV28 CAIETGTGDHGYTF
TRBJ1-5 TRBV18 CASSPPSRPSSSSNQPQHF
TRBJ2-3 TRBV9 CASSAPAGASTDTQYF
TRBJ2-3 TRBV5-1 CASSETSSSDTQYF
TRBJ1-1 TRBV7-2 CASSLVGTGPNTEAFF
TRBJ2-7 TRBV13 CASSSPGNEQYF
TRBJ2-7 TRBV28 CASSEGGSSYEQYF
TRBJ2-6 TRBV15 CATSRDLSGANVLTF
TRBJ1-2 TRBV30 CAWISQKGRSYTF
TRBJ2-1 TRBV27 CASRDRDEQFF
TRBJ2-1 TRBV7-7 CASSSGTRGEKGNEQFF
TRBJ1-5 TRBV30 CAWSVGGNQPQHF
TRBJ2-5 TRBV28 CASSLLGSGGKQETQYF
TRBJ2-2 TRBV7-9 CASSLAGTANTGELFF
TRBJ2-7 TRBV7-2 CASSLATGGAYEQYF